Listed below are T cell receptor beta chains from one sample, sequenced in a study of pediatric ulcerative colitis. Here immunoSEQ multiplex PCR was the method, and the copy in TCRdb shows in-frame clones only, minus some. The top ten hold roughly 0.7% of the sample, which has about 36,000 clones, roughly 73% seen once. The sample taken for sequencing was gut tissue. The receptors were gathered from a boy aged 10-17 years with moderate ulcerative colitis. CDR3s include the opening cysteine and the closing phenylalanine or tryptophan. The order of the fields is J gene, V gene, CDR3 protein.

TRBJ1-4,TRBV4-2,CASSQAPPGAEEEKLFF
TRBJ2-3,TRBV14,CASQEGLREGADTQYF
TRBJ2-2,TRBV7-3,CASSSKPSAGANTGELFF
TRBJ2-4,TRBV19,CASRGQNIQYF
TRBJ1-4,TRBV15,CATSRAMDSATNEKLFF
TRBJ2-1,TRBV4-2,CASSQAYAGGNSYNEQFF
TRBJ2-7,TRBV6-1,CASSVGIGVGIGEQYF
TRBJ2-1,TRBV28,CASSPSSSYNEQFF
TRBJ1-2,TRBV28,CASSLRDNYYGYTF
TRBJ2-5,TRBV27,CASPTSWRVQETQYF
TRBJ2-7,TRBV10-3,CAIRETTGYEQYF
TRBJ1-1,TRBV30,CAWTHYYTEAFF
TRBJ2-2,TRBV6-6,CASSGDTGELFF
TRBJ1-1,TRBV20-1,CSASEPGPAFF
TRBJ1-3,TRBV7-9,CASRGGQGAIYF
TRBJ1-1,TRBV19,CASSRGPGFTEAFF
TRBJ2-1,TRBV7-2,CASSLVGQPLYNEQFF
TRBJ1-5,TRBV7-5,CARSQQGDRDYSNQPQHF
TRBJ1-1,TRBV27,CASSLGQPMGYEAFF
TRBJ2-3,TRBV30,CACILAGGGDTQYF
TRBJ2-5,TRBV5-4,CASSLAGGQETQYF
TRBJ1-6,TRBV19,CASSILGKDSPLHF
TRBJ2-7,TRBV27,CASSPPLRYEQYF